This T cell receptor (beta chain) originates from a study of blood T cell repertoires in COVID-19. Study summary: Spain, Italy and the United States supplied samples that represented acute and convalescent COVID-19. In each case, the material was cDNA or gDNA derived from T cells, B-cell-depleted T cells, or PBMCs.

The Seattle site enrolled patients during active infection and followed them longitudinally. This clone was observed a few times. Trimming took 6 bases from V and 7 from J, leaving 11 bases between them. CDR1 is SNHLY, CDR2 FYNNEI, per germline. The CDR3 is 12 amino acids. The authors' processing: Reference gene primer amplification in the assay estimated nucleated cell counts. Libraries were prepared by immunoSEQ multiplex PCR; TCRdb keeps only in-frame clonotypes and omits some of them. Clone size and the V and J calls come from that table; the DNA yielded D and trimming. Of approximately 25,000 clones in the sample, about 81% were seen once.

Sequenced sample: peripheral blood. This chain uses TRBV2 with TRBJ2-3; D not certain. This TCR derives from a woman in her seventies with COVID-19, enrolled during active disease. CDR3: CASSAPRNTQYF. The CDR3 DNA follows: TGTGCCAGCAGCGCACCTAGGAATACGCAGTATTTT.